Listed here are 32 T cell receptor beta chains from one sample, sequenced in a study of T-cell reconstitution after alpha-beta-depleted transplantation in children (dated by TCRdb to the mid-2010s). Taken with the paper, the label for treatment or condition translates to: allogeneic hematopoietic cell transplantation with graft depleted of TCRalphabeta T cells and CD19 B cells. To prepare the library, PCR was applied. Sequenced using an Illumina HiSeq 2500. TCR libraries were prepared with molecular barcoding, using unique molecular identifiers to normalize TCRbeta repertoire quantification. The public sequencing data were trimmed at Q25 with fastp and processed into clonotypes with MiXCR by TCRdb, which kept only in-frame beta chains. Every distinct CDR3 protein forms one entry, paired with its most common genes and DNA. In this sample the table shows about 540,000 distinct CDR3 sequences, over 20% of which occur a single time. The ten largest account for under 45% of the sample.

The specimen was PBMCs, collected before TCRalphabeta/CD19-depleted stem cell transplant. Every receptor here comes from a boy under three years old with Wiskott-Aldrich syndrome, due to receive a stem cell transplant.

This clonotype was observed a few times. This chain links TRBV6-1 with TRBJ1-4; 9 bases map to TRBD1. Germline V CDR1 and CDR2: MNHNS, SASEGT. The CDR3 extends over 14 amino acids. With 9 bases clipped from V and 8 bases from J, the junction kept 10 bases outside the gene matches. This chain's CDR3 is CARSNRGLGEKLFF. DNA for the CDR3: TGTGCCAGATCCAACAGGGGGCTAGGGGAAAAACTGTTTTTT.

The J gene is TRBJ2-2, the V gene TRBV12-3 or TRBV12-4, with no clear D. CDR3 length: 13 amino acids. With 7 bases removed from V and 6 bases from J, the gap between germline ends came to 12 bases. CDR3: CASTAIGAGELFF. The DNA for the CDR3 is TGTGCCAGCACGGCTATTGGGGCCGGGGAGCTGTTTTTT.

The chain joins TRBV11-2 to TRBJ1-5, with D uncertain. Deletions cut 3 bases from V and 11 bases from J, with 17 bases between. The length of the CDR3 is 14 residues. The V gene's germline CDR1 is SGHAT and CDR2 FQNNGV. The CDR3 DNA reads TGTGCCAGCAGCTTTGACCCGAGTGCCTCGACCCAGCATTTT. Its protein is CASSFDPSASTQHF.

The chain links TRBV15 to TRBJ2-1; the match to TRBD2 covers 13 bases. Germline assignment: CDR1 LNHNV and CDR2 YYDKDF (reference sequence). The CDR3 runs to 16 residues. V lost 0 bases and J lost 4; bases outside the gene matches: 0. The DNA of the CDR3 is TGTGCCACCAGCAGAGAACTAGCGGGAGGGTACAATGAGCAGTTCTTC. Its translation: CATSRELAGGYNEQFF.

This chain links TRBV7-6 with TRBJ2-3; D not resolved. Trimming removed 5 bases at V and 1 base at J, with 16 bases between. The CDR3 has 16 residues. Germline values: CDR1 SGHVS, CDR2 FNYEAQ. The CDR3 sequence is CASSAIVSSGTDTQYF. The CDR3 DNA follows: TGTGCCAGCAGCGCGATAGTGTCATCGGGCACAGATACGCAGTATTTT.

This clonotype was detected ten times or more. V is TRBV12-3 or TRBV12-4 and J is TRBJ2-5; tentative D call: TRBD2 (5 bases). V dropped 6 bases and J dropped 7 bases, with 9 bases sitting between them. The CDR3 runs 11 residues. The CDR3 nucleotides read TGTGCCAGCAGCTTGGGAGCGACCCAGTACTTC. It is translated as CASSLGATQYF.

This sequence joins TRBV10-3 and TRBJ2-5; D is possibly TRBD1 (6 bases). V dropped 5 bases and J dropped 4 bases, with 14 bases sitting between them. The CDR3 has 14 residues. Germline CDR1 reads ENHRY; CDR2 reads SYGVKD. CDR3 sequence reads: CAISLGASTETQYF. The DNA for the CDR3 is TGTGCCATCAGTCTGGGGGCGAGTACAGAGACCCAGTACTTC.

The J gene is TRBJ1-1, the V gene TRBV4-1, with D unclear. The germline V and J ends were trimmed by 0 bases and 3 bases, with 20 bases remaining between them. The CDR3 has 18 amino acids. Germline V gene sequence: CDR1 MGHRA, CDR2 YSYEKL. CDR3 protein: CASSQDPTSGRLDTEAFF. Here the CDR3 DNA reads TGCGCCAGCAGCCAAGATCCGACATCGGGCCGCCTTGACACTGAAGCTTTCTTT.

Written as DNA, the CDR3 is TGTGCCACAGCAGCAGCAAGCACAGATACGCAGTATTTT. It translates to CATAAASTDTQYF. J is TRBJ2-3 and V is TRBV24-1; D is uncertain. V lost 10 bases, J lost 0 bases, and 10 bases lay in between. Per germline, CDR1 KGHDR and CDR2 SFDVKD. The CDR3 is made up of 13 amino acids.

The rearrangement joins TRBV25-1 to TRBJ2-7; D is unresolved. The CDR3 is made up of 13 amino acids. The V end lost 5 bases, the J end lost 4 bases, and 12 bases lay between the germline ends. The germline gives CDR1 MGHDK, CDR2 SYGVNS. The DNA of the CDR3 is TGTGCCAGCAGTAAGGACCTTTTTTACGAGCAGTACTTC. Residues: CASSKDLFYEQYF.

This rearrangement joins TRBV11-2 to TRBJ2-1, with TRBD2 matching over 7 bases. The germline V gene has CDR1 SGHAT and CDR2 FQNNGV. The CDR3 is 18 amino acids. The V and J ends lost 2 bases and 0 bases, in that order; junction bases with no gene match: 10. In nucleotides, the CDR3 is TGTGCCAGCAGCTTAAGTTACCGGCGGACTAGCTCCTACAATGAGCAGTTCTTC. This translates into CASSLSYRRTSSYNEQFF.

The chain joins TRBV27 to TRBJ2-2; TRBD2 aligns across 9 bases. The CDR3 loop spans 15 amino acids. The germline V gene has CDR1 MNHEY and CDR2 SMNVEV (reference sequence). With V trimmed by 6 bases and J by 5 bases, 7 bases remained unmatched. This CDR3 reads CASSLTSGPTGELFF. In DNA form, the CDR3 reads TGTGCCAGCAGCCTGACTAGCGGACCGACCGGGGAGCTGTTTTTT.

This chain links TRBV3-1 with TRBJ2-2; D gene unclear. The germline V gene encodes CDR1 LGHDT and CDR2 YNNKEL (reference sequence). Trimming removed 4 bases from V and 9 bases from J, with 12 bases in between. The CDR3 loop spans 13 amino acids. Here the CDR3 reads CASSPGLNRELFF. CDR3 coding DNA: TGTGCCAGCAGCCCTGGCCTGAACCGGGAGCTGTTTTTT.

This chain's CDR3 is CASSHVLDTQYF. The CDR3 DNA follows: TGCGCCAGCAGCCATGTGCTAGATACGCAGTATTTT. V usage is TRBV4-1 and J usage is TRBJ2-3; no reliable D call. Germline CDR1 MGHRA, CDR2 YSYEKL. V dropped 3 bases and J dropped 5 bases, with 6 bases sitting between them. The CDR3 runs to 12 residues.

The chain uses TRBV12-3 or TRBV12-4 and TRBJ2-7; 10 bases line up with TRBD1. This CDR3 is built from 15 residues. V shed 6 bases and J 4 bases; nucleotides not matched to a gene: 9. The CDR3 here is CASSYFGTGAYEQYF. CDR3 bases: TGTGCCAGCAGCTACTTCGGGACAGGGGCTTACGAGCAGTACTTC.

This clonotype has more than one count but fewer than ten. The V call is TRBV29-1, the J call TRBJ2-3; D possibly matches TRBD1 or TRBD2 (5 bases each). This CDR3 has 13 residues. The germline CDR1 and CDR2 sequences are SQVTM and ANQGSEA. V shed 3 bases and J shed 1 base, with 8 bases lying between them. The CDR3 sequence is CSVERGRTDTQYF. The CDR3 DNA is TGCAGCGTTGAGAGGGGACGCACAGATACGCAGTATTTT.

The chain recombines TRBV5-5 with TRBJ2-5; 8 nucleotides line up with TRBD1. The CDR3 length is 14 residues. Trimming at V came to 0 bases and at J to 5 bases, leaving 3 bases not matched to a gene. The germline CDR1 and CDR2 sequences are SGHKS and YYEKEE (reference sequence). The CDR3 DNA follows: TGTGCCAGCAGCTTGGACAGGGGGTGGGAGACCCAGTACTTC. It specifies CASSLDRGWETQYF.

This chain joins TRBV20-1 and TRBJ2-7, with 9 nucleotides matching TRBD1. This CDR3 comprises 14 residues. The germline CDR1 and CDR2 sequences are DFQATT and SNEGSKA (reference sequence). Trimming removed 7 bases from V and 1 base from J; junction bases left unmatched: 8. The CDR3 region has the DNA TGCAGTGTAAGTCCGGGACAGGGATCCTACGAGCAGTACTTC. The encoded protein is CSVSPGQGSYEQYF.

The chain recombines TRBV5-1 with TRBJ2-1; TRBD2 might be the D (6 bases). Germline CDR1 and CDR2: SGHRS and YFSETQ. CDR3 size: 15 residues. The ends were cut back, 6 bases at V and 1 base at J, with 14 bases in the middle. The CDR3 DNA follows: TGCGCCAGCAAAACCGAGAGCGGGTCCTACAATGAGCAGTTCTTC. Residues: CASKTESGSYNEQFF.

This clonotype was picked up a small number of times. The CDR3 sequence: CASSLGPPGNEQFF. In DNA, the CDR3 is TGCGCCAGCAGCTTGGGACCACCGGGCAATGAGCAGTTCTTC. The V gene is TRBV5-1, the J gene TRBJ2-1; the D is unclear. The germline gives CDR1 SGHRS, CDR2 YFSETQ. The length of the CDR3 is 14 residues. V gave up 0 bases and J gave up 6 bases, with 10 bases separating them.

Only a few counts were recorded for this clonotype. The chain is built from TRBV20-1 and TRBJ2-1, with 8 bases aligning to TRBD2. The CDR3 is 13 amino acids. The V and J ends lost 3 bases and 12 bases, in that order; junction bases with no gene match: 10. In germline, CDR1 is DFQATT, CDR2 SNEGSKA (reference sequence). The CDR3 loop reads CSASGTRGSRQFF. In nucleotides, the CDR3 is TGCAGTGCTAGCGGGACTAGAGGGAGTCGGCAGTTCTTC.

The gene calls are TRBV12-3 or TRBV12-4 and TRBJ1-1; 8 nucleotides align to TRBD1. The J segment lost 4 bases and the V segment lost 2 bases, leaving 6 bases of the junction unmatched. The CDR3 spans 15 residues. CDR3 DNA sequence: TGTGCCAGCAGTTTAACCCCAGGGGGCGGCACTGAAGCTTTCTTT. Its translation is CASSLTPGGGTEAFF.

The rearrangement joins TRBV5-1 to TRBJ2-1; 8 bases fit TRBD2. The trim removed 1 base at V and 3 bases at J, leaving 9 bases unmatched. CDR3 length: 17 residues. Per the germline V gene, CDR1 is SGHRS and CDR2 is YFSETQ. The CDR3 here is CASSLPKSGGDYNEQFF. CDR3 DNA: TGCGCCAGCAGCTTGCCCAAATCGGGGGGGGACTACAATGAGCAGTTCTTC.

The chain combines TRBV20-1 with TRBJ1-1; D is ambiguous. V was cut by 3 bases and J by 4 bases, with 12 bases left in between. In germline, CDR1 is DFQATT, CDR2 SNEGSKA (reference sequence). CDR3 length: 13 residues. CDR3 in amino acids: CSARVAGSTEAFF. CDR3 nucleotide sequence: TGCAGTGCTAGGGTGGCGGGGAGCACTGAAGCTTTCTTT.

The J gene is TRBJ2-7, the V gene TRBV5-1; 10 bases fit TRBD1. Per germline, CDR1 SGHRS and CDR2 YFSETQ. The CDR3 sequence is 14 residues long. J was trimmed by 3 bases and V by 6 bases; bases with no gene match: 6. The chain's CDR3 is CASKTGTGDYEQYF. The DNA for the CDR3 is TGCGCCAGCAAGACCGGGACAGGGGACTACGAGCAGTACTTC.

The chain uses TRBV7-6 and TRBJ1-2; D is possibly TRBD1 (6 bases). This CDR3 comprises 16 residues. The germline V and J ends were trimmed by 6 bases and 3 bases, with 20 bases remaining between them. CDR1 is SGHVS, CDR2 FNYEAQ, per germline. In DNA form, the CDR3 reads TGTGCCAGCAGTCCAGTTCAGGGGACTGCGGACTATGGCTACACCTTC. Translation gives CASSPVQGTADYGYTF.

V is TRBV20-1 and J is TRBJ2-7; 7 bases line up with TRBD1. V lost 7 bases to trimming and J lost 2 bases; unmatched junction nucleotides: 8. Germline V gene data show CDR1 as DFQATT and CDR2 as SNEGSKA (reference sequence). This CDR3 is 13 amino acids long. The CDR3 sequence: CSGGTVSAYEQYF. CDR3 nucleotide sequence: TGCAGTGGAGGGACAGTCTCGGCCTACGAGCAGTACTTC.

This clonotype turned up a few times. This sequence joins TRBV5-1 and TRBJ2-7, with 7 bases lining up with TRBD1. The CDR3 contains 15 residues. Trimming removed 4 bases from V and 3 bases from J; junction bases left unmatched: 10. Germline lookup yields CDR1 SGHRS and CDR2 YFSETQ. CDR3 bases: TGCGCCAGCAGCCCTCATCGGGGACAGATCTACGAGCAGTACTTC. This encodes CASSPHRGQIYEQYF.

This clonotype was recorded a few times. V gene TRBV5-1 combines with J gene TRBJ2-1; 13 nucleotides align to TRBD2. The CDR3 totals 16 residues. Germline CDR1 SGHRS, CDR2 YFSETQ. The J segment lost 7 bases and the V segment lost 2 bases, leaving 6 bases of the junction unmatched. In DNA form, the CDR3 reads TGCGCCAGCAGCTTTGGGACTAGCGGGATGGGTAATGAGCAGTTCTTC. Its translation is CASSFGTSGMGNEQFF.

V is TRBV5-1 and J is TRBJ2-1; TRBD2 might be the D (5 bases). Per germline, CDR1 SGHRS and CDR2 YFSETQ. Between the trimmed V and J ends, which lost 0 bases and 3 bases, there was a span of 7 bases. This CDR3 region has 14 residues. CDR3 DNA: TGCGCCAGCAGCTTGGGACTAAACTACAATGAGCAGTTCTTC. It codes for CASSLGLNYNEQFF.

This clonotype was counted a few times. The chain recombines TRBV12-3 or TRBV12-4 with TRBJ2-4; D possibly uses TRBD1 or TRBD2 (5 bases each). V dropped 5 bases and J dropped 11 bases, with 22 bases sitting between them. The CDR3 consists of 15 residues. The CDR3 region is CASSRVGTQPRVQYF. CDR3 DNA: TGTGCCAGCAGTAGAGTCGGGACCCAACCTCGTGTTCAGTACTTC.

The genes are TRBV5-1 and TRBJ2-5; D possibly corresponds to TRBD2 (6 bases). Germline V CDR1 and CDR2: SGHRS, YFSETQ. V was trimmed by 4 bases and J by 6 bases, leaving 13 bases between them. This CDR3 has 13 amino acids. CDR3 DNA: TGCGCCAGCAGCCCTCGGACTACTCAGACCCAGTACTTC. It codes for CASSPRTTQTQYF.